This is a list of T cell receptor beta chains from one sample in a study of beta chain features in type 1 diabetes. The protocol was immunoSEQ multiplex PCR, while the TCRdb copy is restricted to in-frame clones and leaves out a portion. This table holds roughly 240,000 clones, roughly two thirds found once. The sequenced sample consisted of naive CD4+ T cells from blood. Receptors originate from a man aged 30 to 45 in good health. CDR3s include the opening cysteine and the closing phenylalanine or tryptophan. The order of the fields is J gene, V gene, D gene, clone size, CDR3 DNA, CDR3 protein. A D gene is named only where the DNA matches it firmly. Clone size is given for some rows only: seen once, a few or many times, or a class if the clone is expanded.

j_gene: TRBJ2-3; v_gene: TRBV30; d_gene: TRBD2; abundance: NA; CDR3nt: TGTGCCTGGGGGGTAGCGGGAGCGGCAAATACGCAGTATTTT; CDR3aa: CAWGVAGAANTQYF
j_gene: TRBJ1-1; v_gene: TRBV30; d_gene: NA; abundance: NA; CDR3nt: TGTGCCTGGAGGGGATGGGCTTTCTTT; CDR3aa: CAWRGWAFF
j_gene: TRBJ2-1; v_gene: TRBV29-1; d_gene: NA; abundance: NA; CDR3nt: TGCAGCGCTAAGTCCGGATACAATGAGCAGTTCTTC; CDR3aa: CSAKSGYNEQFF
j_gene: TRBJ2-1; v_gene: TRBV15; d_gene: TRBD1; abundance: NA; CDR3nt: TGTGCCACCAGCAGAGTACGACAGGGGAACAATGAGCAGTTCTTC; CDR3aa: CATSRVRQGNNEQFF
j_gene: TRBJ2-3; v_gene: TRBV7-9; d_gene: TRBD1; abundance: NA; CDR3nt: TGTGCCAGCAGCCCCCGACAGGGGAGAGGAACAGATACGCAGTATTTT; CDR3aa: CASSPRQGRGTDTQYF
j_gene: TRBJ1-2; v_gene: TRBV2; d_gene: NA; abundance: NA; CDR3nt: TGTGCCAGCAGTGACCCAGGGCGCTACACCTTC; CDR3aa: CASSDPGRYTF
j_gene: TRBJ2-3; v_gene: TRBV6-5; d_gene: NA; abundance: once; CDR3nt: TGTGCCAGCAGTTACCCGGGGTCTACGCAGTATTTT; CDR3aa: CASSYPGSTQYF
j_gene: TRBJ2-5; v_gene: TRBV7-9; d_gene: TRBD1; abundance: NA; CDR3nt: TGTGCCAGCAGCTTTGGGACAGTCCAAGAGACCCAGTACTTC; CDR3aa: CASSFGTVQETQYF
j_gene: TRBJ1-1; v_gene: TRBV6-5; d_gene: NA; abundance: NA; CDR3nt: TGTGCCAGCAGTTACGGGGGGATGAGGGCTGAAGCTTTCTTT; CDR3aa: CASSYGGMRAEAFF
j_gene: TRBJ2-1; v_gene: TRBV29-1; d_gene: NA; abundance: NA; CDR3nt: TGCAGCGTTGGGAGGATTGATGAGCAGTTCTTC; CDR3aa: CSVGRIDEQFF
j_gene: TRBJ2-1; v_gene: TRBV30; d_gene: NA; abundance: once; CDR3nt: TGTGCCTGGAGACAAGATGAGCAGTTCTTC; CDR3aa: CAWRQDEQFF
j_gene: TRBJ1-2; v_gene: TRBV29-1; d_gene: TRBD1; abundance: NA; CDR3nt: TGCAGCGTCGGGGACAGAATTCATGGCTACACCTTC; CDR3aa: CSVGDRIHGYTF
j_gene: TRBJ2-1; v_gene: TRBV30; d_gene: NA; abundance: once; CDR3nt: TGTGCCTGGAGTTTAGGGGCCGACGGGGATGAGCAGTTCTTC; CDR3aa: CAWSLGADGDEQFF
j_gene: TRBJ2-7; v_gene: TRBV21-1; d_gene: NA; abundance: few; CDR3nt: TGTCTCCCTAGCGGGGGGGCGGACGAGCAGTACTTC; CDR3aa: CLPSGGADEQYF
j_gene: TRBJ2-7; v_gene: TRBV30; d_gene: NA; abundance: NA; CDR3nt: TGTGCCTGGAGTCCCACCTCCTACGAGCAGTACTTC; CDR3aa: CAWSPTSYEQYF
j_gene: TRBJ1-1; v_gene: TRBV5-6; d_gene: NA; abundance: few; CDR3nt: TGTGCCAGCAGCTCCCCGCACACTGAAGCTTTCTTT; CDR3aa: CASSSPHTEAFF
j_gene: TRBJ2-5; v_gene: TRBV10-3; d_gene: NA; abundance: NA; CDR3nt: TGTGCCACCCCTCAAAGGGGTGGGTGGGGAGAGACCCAGTACTTC; CDR3aa: CATPQRGGWGETQYF
j_gene: TRBJ2-3; v_gene: TRBV25-1; d_gene: NA; abundance: NA; CDR3nt: TGTGCCAGCAGTGAGGGGGAGCTGGGTACGCAGTATTTT; CDR3aa: CASSEGELGTQYF
j_gene: TRBJ2-7; v_gene: TRBV25-1; d_gene: NA; abundance: NA; CDR3nt: TGTGCCAGCAGTATGAGAGGGGGGGCCTCATACGAGCAGTACTTC; CDR3aa: CASSMRGGASYEQYF
j_gene: TRBJ2-7; v_gene: TRBV27; d_gene: NA; abundance: NA; CDR3nt: TGTGCCAGCAGTCCACGGGCCTTGTACGAGCAGTACTTC; CDR3aa: CASSPRALYEQYF
j_gene: TRBJ2-1; v_gene: TRBV15; d_gene: TRBD1; abundance: NA; CDR3nt: TGTGCCACCAGCATCCGGGGACAGGGAAACAATGAGCAGTTCTTC; CDR3aa: CATSIRGQGNNEQFF
j_gene: TRBJ2-1; v_gene: TRBV9; d_gene: NA; abundance: NA; CDR3nt: TGTGCCAGCACTCGGCGGGTTGAGCCCTCCTACAATGAGCAGTTCTTC; CDR3aa: CASTRRVEPSYNEQFF
j_gene: TRBJ2-1; v_gene: TRBV29-1; d_gene: NA; abundance: NA; CDR3nt: TGCAGCGTTGGGGGTCGGGGCTCCTACAATGAGCAGTTCTTC; CDR3aa: CSVGGRGSYNEQFF
j_gene: TRBJ1-2; v_gene: TRBV25-1; d_gene: NA; abundance: NA; CDR3nt: TGTGCCAGCAGAGGTGACGTAAACTATGGCTACACCTTC; CDR3aa: CASRGDVNYGYTF
j_gene: TRBJ1-2; v_gene: TRBV9; d_gene: NA; abundance: NA; CDR3nt: TGTGCCAGCAGCGGGGACGTTGCCCCCGGCTACACCTTC; CDR3aa: CASSGDVAPGYTF
j_gene: TRBJ2-3; v_gene: TRBV30; d_gene: NA; abundance: few; CDR3nt: TGTGCCTGGAGTTCGGCAGATACGCAGTATTTT; CDR3aa: CAWSSADTQYF
j_gene: TRBJ1-1; v_gene: TRBV7-2; d_gene: NA; abundance: NA; CDR3nt: TGTGCCAGCAGCCTACAGGTGAACACTGAAGCTTTCTTT; CDR3aa: CASSLQVNTEAFF
j_gene: TRBJ2-3; v_gene: TRBV10-3; d_gene: NA; abundance: NA; CDR3nt: TGTGCCATCAGTGCAGCCACAGATACGCAGTATTTT; CDR3aa: CAISAATDTQYF